Given below is one T cell receptor (beta chain) in context. Its specificity is not known. These data originate in a study of T-cell memory formation after mild COVID-19. Findings of the study overall: Memory from before infection featured some responding clones, which suggests cross-reactive memory joined.

TCR alpha and TCR beta cDNA libraries carrying sample barcodes and UMIs came from 5'RACE with constant-segment primers. TCRdb ran MiXCR on the 5' RACE reads and lists one entry per CDR3 protein. This table holds approximately 350,000 distinct CDR3 sequences, roughly 13% found once. Sequencing was performed on PBMCs or a T cell subset sorted from them (not recorded which). The TCR was taken from a man aged 18 to 29 who had mild COVID-19 (a few samples of this study predate the infection). Cell type and time point are not known.

CDR3 region: CASSVASGGTNEQFF. The CDR3 DNA sequence: TGTGCCAGCAGCGTAGCTAGCGGCGGGACCAATGAGCAGTTCTTC. This rearrangement joins TRBV9 to TRBJ2-1; TRBD2 matches at 7 bases. V dropped 0 bases and J dropped 6; count of bases not matched to a gene: 6. Germline V lookup: CDR1 SGDLS, CDR2 YYNGEE. The CDR3 extends over 15 amino acids.